This T cell receptor beta chain is drawn from a study of blood T cell repertoires in COVID-19. Germline V gene sequence: CDR1 SNHLY, CDR2 FYNNEI. V was clipped by 2 bases and J by 4 bases, with 12 bases between them. The CDR3 is made up of 15 amino acids. Using immunoSEQ multiplex PCR, the repertoire was profiled, and TCRdb retains in-frame clones only, with some absent. Of fewer than 600,000 clones detected, about 91% appear once; the ten largest clones hold approximately 0.9%. This sequence was found in a man younger than 35 with COVID-19, enrolled during active disease. This chain joins TRBV2 and TRBJ1-5, with D perhaps TRBD1 (5 bases). The sample comprised peripheral blood. CDR3 amino acids: CASSEWRQLNQPQHF. The CDR3 DNA follows: TGTGCCAGCAGTGAATGGAGACAGTTAAATCAGCCCCAGCATTTT.